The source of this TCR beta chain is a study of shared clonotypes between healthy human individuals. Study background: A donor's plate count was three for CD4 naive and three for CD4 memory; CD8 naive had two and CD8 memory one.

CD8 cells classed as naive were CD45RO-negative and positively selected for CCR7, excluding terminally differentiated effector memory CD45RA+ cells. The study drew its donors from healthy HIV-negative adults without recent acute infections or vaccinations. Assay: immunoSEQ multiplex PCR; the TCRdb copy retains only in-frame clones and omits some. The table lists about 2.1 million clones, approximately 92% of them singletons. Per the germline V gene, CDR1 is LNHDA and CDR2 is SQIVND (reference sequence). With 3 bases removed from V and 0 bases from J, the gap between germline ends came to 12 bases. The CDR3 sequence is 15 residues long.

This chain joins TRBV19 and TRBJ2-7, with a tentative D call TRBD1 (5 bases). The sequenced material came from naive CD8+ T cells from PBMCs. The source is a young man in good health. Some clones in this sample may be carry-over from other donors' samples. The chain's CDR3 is CASSIGQGHSYEQYF. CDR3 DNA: TGTGCCAGTAGTATCGGGCAGGGCCACTCCTACGAGCAGTACTTC.